These T cell receptor beta chains were read from a single sample in a study of cytomegalovirus exposure and HLA in healthy donors. Assay used: immunoSEQ multiplex PCR; TCRdb lists only in-frame clones, some missing. This table has roughly 36,000 clones, about 74% appearing once. Material for sequencing was PBMCs. All receptors derive from a man aged 25-45 years in good health and CMV-seronegative. Both conserved end residues are part of each CDR3. D genes are given only for firm matches. Not all rows give a size; the values are once, few, many and, for expanded clones, a class.

TRBV15	TRBJ1-2	NA	NA	CATSRDLDDPYGYTF	TGTGCCACCAGCAGAGATTTAGATGATCCCTACGGCTACACCTTC
TRBV28	TRBJ2-2	NA	NA	CASSLEPGTFDGELFF	TGTGCCAGCAGTTTAGAACCCGGGACATTTGACGGGGAGCTGTTTTTT
TRBV7-9	TRBJ2-1	NA	TRBD2	CASSRGWTSGNYNEQFF	TGTGCCAGCAGCCGGGGGTGGACTAGCGGGAACTACAATGAGCAGTTCTTC
TRBV7-6	TRBJ2-1	NA	NA	CASSLAPTGEGVDEQFF	TGTGCCAGCAGCTTAGCCCCCACAGGAGAAGGGGTCGATGAGCAGTTCTTC
TRBV4-1	TRBJ1-4	NA	NA	CASSQVALNEKLFF	TGCGCCAGCAGCCAAGTAGCGTTAAATGAAAAACTGTTTTTT
TRBV7-9	TRBJ1-2	NA	NA	CSSRSGGYGYTF	TGTTCCAGCCGTTCGGGGGGGTATGGCTACACCTTC
TRBV6-6	TRBJ1-5	NA	NA	CASRRTQNSNQPQHF	TGTGCCAGCAGGAGGACACAAAATAGCAATCAGCCCCAGCATTTT
TRBV27	TRBJ2-5	NA	NA	CASSILGSKETQYF	TGTGCCAGCAGTATTCTGGGCTCCAAGGAAACCCAGTACTTC
TRBV4-1	TRBJ2-1	NA	NA	CASSQDGPGWFF	TGCGCCAGCAGCCAAGATGGGCCGGGATGGTTCTTC
TRBV5-8	TRBJ1-2	NA	NA	CASSLPPDYGYTF	TGTGCCAGCAGCCTTCCTCCCGACTATGGCTACACCTTC
TRBV29-1	TRBJ2-3	once	NA	CSVETGSNGDTQYF	TGCAGCGTTGAGACCGGGTCTAACGGAGATACGCAGTATTTT
TRBV30	TRBJ2-1	NA	TRBD2	CAWDTGTSGRAINEQFF	TGTGCCTGGGACACCGGGACTAGCGGGAGGGCGATCAATGAGCAGTTCTTC
TRBV28	TRBJ1-5	NA	NA	CASHPGGNQPQHF	TGTGCCAGCCACCCAGGGGGCAATCAGCCCCAGCATTTT
TRBV5-1	TRBJ2-7	once	TRBD1	CASSLGSTGGNYEQYF	TGCGCCAGCAGCTTGGGTAGTACAGGGGGCAACTACGAGCAGTACTTC
TRBV28	TRBJ2-7	once	NA	CASRDSGGYEQYF	TGTGCCAGCAGGGATAGCGGAGGGTACGAGCAGTACTTC
TRBV4-1	TRBJ1-1	few	NA	CASSQIQGSPEAFF	TGCGCCAGCAGCCAAATCCAGGGTAGCCCTGAAGCTTTCTTT
TRBV7-3	TRBJ2-7	few	NA	CASSLAMQYEQYF	TGTGCCAGCAGCTTAGCGATGCAATACGAGCAGTACTTC
TRBV5-1	TRBJ2-7	NA	NA	CASSDSTYEQYF	TGCGCCAGCAGTGACTCTACCTACGAGCAGTACTTC
TRBV9	TRBJ1-2	NA	NA	CASSVGNREIGYTF	TGTGCCAGCAGCGTAGGGAACAGGGAAATTGGCTACACCTTC
TRBV5-5	TRBJ2-2	NA	NA	CASSLGPGYGGELFF	TGTGCCAGCAGCTTGGGGCCCGGGTACGGCGGGGAGCTGTTTTTT
TRBV7-8	TRBJ1-5	NA	TRBD1	CASSLTGQGGQPQHF	TGTGCCAGCAGCCTCACAGGACAGGGCGGACAGCCCCAGCATTTT
TRBV27	TRBJ2-1	NA	TRBD2	CASSPGLAGGNEQFF	TGTGCCAGCAGTCCGGGACTAGCGGGAGGCAACGAGCAGTTCTTC
TRBV11-1	TRBJ2-3	NA	TRBD2	CASSLARRGGDTQYF	TGTGCCAGCAGCTTAGCGCGGCGGGGGGGTGATACGCAGTATTTT
TRBV6-5	TRBJ1-5	NA	NA	CASSKTPYQPQHF	TGTGCCAGCAGCAAAACTCCCTATCAGCCCCAGCATTTT
TRBV27	TRBJ2-1	NA	NA	CASSGGVRNEQFF	TGTGCCAGCAGCGGAGGGGTTAGGAATGAGCAGTTCTTC
TRBV14	TRBJ2-5	NA	NA	CASSQSTTLNQYF	TGTGCCAGCAGCCAATCCACTACCCTTAACCAGTACTTC
TRBV19	TRBJ1-4	NA	TRBD1	CASSLRPHGTVRATNEKLFF	TGTGCCAGTAGCCTACGCCCCCACGGGACAGTTCGAGCAACTAATGAAAAACTGTTTTTT
TRBV7-9	TRBJ1-1	NA	TRBD1	CASSSGTEMNTEAFF	TGTGCCAGCAGCTCCGGGACAGAAATGAACACTGAAGCTTTCTTT
TRBV7-9	TRBJ1-1	NA	NA	CASSLGLGAFF	TGTGCCAGCAGCTTAGGGCTAGGAGCTTTCTTT
TRBV6-4	TRBJ2-1	NA	TRBD2	CASSVASGSDEQFF	TGTGCCAGCAGTGTCGCTAGCGGGAGCGATGAGCAGTTCTTC
TRBV5-6	TRBJ2-7	many	NA	CASSLKGGSYEQYF	TGTGCCAGCAGCTTGAAAGGAGGTTCCTACGAGCAGTACTTC
TRBV30	TRBJ1-1	NA	NA	CAWRDSSVRTEAFF	TGTGCCTGGAGGGACAGCTCGGTGCGGACTGAAGCTTTCTTT
TRBV7-9	TRBJ1-5	once	TRBD1	CASSLGSTGDQPQHF	TGTGCCAGCAGCTTAGGTTCGACAGGGGATCAGCCCCAGCATTTT
TRBV5-8	TRBJ2-2	few	TRBD1	CASSSGTGDTGELFF	TGTGCCAGCAGCTCCGGGACAGGGGACACCGGGGAGCTGTTTTTT
TRBV5-1	TRBJ2-5	NA	TRBD2	CASSLGGAGVQETQYF	TGCGCCAGCAGCTTGGGCGGTGCGGGAGTCCAAGAGACCCAGTACTTC
TRBV13	TRBJ1-5	NA	TRBD1	CASSLGGTGGPQPQHF	TGTGCCAGCAGCTTAGGCGGGACAGGGGGTCCCCAGCCCCAGCATTTT
TRBV25-1	TRBJ2-2	once	NA	CASSDPVYTGELFF	TGTGCCAGCAGTGACCCTGTCTACACCGGGGAGCTGTTTTTT
TRBV19	TRBJ1-5	NA	NA	CASSIGGSHQPQHF	TGTGCCAGTAGTATAGGTGGCAGTCACCAGCCCCAGCATTTT
TRBV7-9	TRBJ2-1	NA	TRBD2	CASSPSSGGYNEQFF	TGTGCCAGCAGCCCCTCTAGCGGGGGCTACAATGAGCAGTTCTTC
TRBV30	TRBJ2-2	NA	NA	CATPGTQNTGELFF	TGTGCCACCCCCGGGACACAGAACACCGGGGAGCTGTTTTTT
TRBV27	TRBJ2-1	NA	TRBD1	CASSSSHGDRYNEQFF	TGTGCCAGCAGTTCATCCCACGGGGACAGGTACAATGAGCAGTTCTTC
TRBV5-1	TRBJ2-5	NA	NA	CASSSRDLDGQETQYF	TGCGCCAGCAGCTCCCGGGATCTGGACGGTCAAGAGACCCAGTACTTC
TRBV5-1	TRBJ2-5	NA	TRBD1	CASSERQGGETQYF	TGCGCCAGCAGCGAGAGACAGGGTGGGGAGACCCAGTACTTC
TRBV13	TRBJ1-3	once	NA	CASSLSGAGMSEGRDF	TGTGCCAGCAGCCTATCCGGCGCAGGGATGTCGGAGGGCCGGGATTTT
TRBV2	TRBJ2-2	NA	NA	CASSVSLHPNTGELFF	TGTGCCAGCAGTGTAAGCCTTCACCCGAACACCGGGGAGCTGTTTTTT
TRBV7-3	TRBJ2-3	NA	NA	CASSPWAGMGDTQYF	TGTGCCAGCAGTCCATGGGCAGGGATGGGAGATACGCAGTATTTT
TRBV28	TRBJ1-6	NA	NA	CASSFAGFTNSPLHF	TGTGCCAGCAGTTTTGCCGGGTTTACGAATTCACCCCTCCACTTT
TRBV2	TRBJ2-3	NA	TRBD1	CASKRMEQGPQYF	TGTGCCAGCAAAAGGATGGAACAGGGGCCTCAGTATTTT
TRBV6-1	TRBJ1-5	NA	NA	CASSEAQAGSYQPQHF	TGTGCCAGCAGTGAAGCCCAGGCGGGGAGTTATCAGCCCCAGCATTTT
TRBV28	TRBJ1-1	few	NA	CASRGDRVLSGGFF	TGTGCCAGCAGGGGAGACAGAGTACTCTCCGGGGGTTTCTTT
TRBV5-1	TRBJ1-1	NA	TRBD1	CASRSTGMNTEAFF	TGCGCCAGCAGGTCGACAGGGATGAACACTGAAGCTTTCTTT
TRBV7-9	TRBJ2-7	NA	TRBD1	CASSLTGGTYEQYF	TGTGCCAGCAGCTTGACAGGGGGCACCTACGAGCAGTACTTC
TRBV29-1	TRBJ2-4	NA	NA	CSVEGGDSQTKKNIQYF	TGCAGCGTTGAAGGAGGAGACAGCCAAACCAAAAAAAACATTCAGTACTTC